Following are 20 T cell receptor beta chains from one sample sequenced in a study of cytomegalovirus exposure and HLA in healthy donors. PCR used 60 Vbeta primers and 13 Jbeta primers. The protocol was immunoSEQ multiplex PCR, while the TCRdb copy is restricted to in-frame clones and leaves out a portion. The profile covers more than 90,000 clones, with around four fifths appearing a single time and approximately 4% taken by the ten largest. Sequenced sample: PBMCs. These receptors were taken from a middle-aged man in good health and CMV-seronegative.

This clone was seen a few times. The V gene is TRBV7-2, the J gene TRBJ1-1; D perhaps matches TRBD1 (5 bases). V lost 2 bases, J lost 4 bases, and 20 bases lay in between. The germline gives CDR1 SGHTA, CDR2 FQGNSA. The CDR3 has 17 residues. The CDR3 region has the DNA TGTGCCAGCAGCTTATTTGGGGGGTTCATGGTAAGCACTGAAGCTTTCTTT. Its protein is CASSLFGGFMVSTEAFF.

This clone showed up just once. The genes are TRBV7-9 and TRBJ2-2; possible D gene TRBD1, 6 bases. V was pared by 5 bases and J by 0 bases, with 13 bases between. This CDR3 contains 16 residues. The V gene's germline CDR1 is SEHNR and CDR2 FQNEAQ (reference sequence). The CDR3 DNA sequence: TGTGCCAGCAGCCCCGACAGGCCCTCGAACACCGGGGAGCTGTTTTTT. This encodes CASSPDRPSNTGELFF.

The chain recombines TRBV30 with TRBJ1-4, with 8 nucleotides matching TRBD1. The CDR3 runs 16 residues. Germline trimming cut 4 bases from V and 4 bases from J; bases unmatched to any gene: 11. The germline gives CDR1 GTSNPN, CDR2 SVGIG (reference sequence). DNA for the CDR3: TGTGCCTGGAATGGTTTGGGGGACAGGAATAATGAAAAACTGTTTTTT. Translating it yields CAWNGLGDRNNEKLFF.

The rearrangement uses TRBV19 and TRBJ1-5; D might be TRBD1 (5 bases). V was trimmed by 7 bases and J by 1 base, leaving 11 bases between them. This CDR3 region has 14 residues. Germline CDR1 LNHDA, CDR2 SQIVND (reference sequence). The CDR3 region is CASTPTVSNQPQHF. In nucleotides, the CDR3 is TGTGCCAGTACCCCGACAGTAAGCAATCAGCCCCAGCATTTT.

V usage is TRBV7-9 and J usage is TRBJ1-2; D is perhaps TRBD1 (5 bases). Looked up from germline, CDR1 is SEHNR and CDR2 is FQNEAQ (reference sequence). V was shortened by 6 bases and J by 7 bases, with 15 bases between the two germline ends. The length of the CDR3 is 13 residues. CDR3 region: CASRLSGTGGYTF. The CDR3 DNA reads TGTGCCAGCAGGCTGTCGGGGACTGGTGGCTACACCTTC.

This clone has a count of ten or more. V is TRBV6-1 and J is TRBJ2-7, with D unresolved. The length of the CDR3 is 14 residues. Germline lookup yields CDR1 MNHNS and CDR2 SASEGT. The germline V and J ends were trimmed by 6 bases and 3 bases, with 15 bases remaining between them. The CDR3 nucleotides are TGTGCCAGCAGCGGATTCCCACTGTACTACGAGCAGTACGTC. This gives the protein CASSGFPLYYEQYV.

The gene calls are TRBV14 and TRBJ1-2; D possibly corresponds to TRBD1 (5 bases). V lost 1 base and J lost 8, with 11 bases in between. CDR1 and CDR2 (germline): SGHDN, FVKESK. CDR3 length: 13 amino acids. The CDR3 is CASSQAQVLGYTF. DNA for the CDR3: TGTGCCAGCAGCCAAGCACAGGTTCTAGGCTACACCTTC.

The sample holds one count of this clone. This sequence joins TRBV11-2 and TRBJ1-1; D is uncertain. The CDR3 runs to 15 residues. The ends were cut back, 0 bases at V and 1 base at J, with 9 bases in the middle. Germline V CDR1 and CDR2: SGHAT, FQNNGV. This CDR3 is CASSLEAGGNTEAFF. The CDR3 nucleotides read TGTGCCAGCAGCTTAGAGGCCGGAGGGAACACTGAAGCTTTCTTT. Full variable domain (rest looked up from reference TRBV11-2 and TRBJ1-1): EAGVAQSPRYKIIEKRQSVAFWCNPISGHATLYWYQQILGQGPKLLIQFQNNGVVDDSQLPKDRFSAERLKGVDSTLKIQPAKLEDSAVYLCASSLEAGGNTEAFFGQGTRLTVV.

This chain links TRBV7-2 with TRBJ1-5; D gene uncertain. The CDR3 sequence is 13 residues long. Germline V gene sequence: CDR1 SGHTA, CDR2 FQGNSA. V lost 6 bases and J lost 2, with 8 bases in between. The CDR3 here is CASSPWRNQPQHF. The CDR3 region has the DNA TGTGCCAGCAGTCCATGGCGCAATCAGCCCCAGCATTTT.

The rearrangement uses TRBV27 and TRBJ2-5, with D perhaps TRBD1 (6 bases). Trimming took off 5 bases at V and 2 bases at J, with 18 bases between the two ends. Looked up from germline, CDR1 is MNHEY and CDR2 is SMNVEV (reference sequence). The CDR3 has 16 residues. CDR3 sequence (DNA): TGTGCCAGCAGTCGCAAACCCGGGACATCACAAGAGACCCAGTACTTC. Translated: CASSRKPGTSQETQYF.

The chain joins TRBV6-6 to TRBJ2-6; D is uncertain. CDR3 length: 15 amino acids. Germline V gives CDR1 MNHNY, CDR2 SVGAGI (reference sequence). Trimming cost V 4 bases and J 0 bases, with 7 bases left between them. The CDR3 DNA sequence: TGTGCCAGCAGTTTCTCCATCTCTGGGGCCAACGTCCTGACTTTC. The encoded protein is CASSFSISGANVLTF.

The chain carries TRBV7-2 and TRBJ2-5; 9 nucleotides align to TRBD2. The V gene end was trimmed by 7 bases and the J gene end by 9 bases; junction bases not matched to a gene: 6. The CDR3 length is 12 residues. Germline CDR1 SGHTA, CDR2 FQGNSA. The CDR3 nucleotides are TGTGCCAGCAAGGGACTAGCCGGGGCCCAGTACTTC. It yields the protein CASKGLAGAQYF.

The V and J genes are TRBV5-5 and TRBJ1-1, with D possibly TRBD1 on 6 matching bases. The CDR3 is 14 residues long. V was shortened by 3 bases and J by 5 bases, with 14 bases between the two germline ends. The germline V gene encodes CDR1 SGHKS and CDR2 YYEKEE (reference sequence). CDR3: CASSYYRQATEAFF. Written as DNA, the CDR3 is TGTGCCAGCAGCTACTATCGACAGGCAACTGAAGCTTTCTTT.

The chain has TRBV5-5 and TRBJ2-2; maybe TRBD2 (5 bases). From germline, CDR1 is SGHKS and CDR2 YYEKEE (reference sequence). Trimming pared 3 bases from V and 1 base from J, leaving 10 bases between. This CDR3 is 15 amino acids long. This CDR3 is CASSSSSGNTGELFF. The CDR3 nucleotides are TGTGCCAGCAGCTCTTCCAGCGGGAACACCGGGGAGCTGTTTTTT.

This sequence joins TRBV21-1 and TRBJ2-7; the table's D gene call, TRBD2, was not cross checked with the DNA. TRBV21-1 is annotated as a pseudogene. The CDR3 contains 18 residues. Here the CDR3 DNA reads TGTGCCAGCAGCAAAGGGGGATCACTAGCGGTGCCCTCCTACGAGCAGTACTTC. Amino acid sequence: CASSKGGSLAVPSYEQYF.

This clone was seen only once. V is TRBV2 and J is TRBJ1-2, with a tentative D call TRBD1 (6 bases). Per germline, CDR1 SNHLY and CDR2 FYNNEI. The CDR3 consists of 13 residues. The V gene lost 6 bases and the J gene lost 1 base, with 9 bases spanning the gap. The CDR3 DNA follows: TGTGCCAGCAGCCTACAGGGTAACTATGGCTACACCTTC. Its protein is CASSLQGNYGYTF.

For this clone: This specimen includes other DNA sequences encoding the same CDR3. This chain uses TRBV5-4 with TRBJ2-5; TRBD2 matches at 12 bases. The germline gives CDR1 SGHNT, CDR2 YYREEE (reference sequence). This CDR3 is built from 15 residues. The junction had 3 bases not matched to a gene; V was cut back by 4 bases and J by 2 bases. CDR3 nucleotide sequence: TGTGCCAGCAGCCGCACTAGCGGGGGGCAAGAGACCCAGTACTTC. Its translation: CASSRTSGGQETQYF.

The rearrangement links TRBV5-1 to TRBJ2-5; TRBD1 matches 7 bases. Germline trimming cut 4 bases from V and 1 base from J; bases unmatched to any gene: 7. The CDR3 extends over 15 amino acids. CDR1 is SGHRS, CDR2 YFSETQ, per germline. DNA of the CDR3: TGCGCCAGCAGCGGAACAGGGGTCCTCCAAGAGACCCAGTACTTC. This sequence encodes CASSGTGVLQETQYF. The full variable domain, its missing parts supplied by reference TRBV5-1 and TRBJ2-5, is KAGVTQTPRYLIKTRGQQVTLSCSPISGHRSVSWYQQTPGQGLQFLFEYFSETQRNKGNFPGRFSGRQFSNSRSEMNVSTLELGDSALYLCASSGTGVLQETQYFGPGTRLLVL.

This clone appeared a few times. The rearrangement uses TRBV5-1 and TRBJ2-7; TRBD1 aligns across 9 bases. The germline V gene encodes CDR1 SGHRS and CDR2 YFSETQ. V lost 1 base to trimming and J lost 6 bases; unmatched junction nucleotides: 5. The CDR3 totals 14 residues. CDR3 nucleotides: TGCGCCAGCAGCTTGAAGGACAGGGGTTCCGAGCAGTACTTC. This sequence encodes CASSLKDRGSEQYF.

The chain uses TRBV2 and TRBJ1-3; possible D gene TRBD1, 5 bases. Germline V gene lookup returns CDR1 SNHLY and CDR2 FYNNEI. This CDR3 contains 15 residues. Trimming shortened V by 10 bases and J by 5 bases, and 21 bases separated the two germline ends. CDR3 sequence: CATNGFGGDRNTIYF. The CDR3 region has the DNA TGTGCCACCAATGGGTTCGGGGGGGACCGAAACACCATATATTTT.